This T cell receptor beta chain was observed in a study of cytomegalovirus exposure and HLA in healthy donors (TCRdb year 2017). Turning to the overall study: An earlier analysis of approximately 600 of the donors reported about 290 Gb of sequence data and 100 million to 140 million unique TCR beta sequences from about 180 million T cells. Roughly 320 gigabases of sequencing data and around 88 million unique TCR sequences made up an early release that covered under 750 HLA-typed donors. The genetic ancestry cluster associated with self-reported Caucasian donors included roughly 84% of the 350 to 500 genotyped donors. The study aimed to test whether signatures of past pathogen exposure could be identified by cataloging public T cell receptors. The study used immunosequencing to profile the T cell repertoires of more than 650 subjects and linked those repertoires to cytomegalovirus serostatus. Along with the approximately 670-subject first cohort, a separate validation cohort of 120 different subjects was used. The study combined high-throughput TCR immunosequencing, statistical association of individual TCRs with disease status, and machine learning to predict cytomegalovirus infection status. In a later analysis, previously published TCR beta repertoires from some 640 donors were re-analyzed and high-resolution HLA genotyping was added so that TCR occurrence patterns could be studied. Rather than using new phenotypic data, the later analysis identified candidate immune exposures from TCR beta sequences and from how often those sequences occurred across donors. To decide whether each TCR beta V gene segment behaved as functional or pseudogenic, an earlier analysis of approximately 600 of the donors relied on high-throughput TCR beta sequencing. Donor age, sex, ethnicity and CMV serostatus were compiled alongside the repertoire data. In a later genetic analysis, genome-wide SNP genotypes for about three fifths of the roughly 670 donors were used, and that subset was treated as a discovery cohort. Every repertoire in the discovery cohort had been generated on one and the same sequencing platform. Class I and class II HLA loci were covered by the typing at four-digit resolution. Typing coverage differed by locus: A, B, C, DRB1 and DQB1 were typed in roughly 620-640 donors, DQA1 in approximately 520, DPA1 in nearly 610, and DPB1 in approximately 450. Four to six DR-DQ haplotypes were handled as single units for association and clustering, since linkage in the cohort was strong. Across some 400 genotyped donors of the cohort, an average of roughly 250,000 unique TCR beta nucleotide sequences per donor were sequenced, and approximately 19% of those sequences were non-productive.

The cysteine opens and the phenylalanine closes a CDR3 of 14 amino acids. CDR3 DNA is the only sequence kept; it has 42 bases, read in frame from the first base. Based on the germline V gene, the CDR1 and CDR2 sequences are SGHRS and YFSETQ. V is clipped by 4 bases and J by 0 bases, and the sequence between their germline boundaries is 8 bases long. A word on this clone: Its antigen has not been determined. Qualities for individual bases were not recorded, and no much larger clone is one base off.

The cohort consisted of approximately 670 healthy bone marrow donors. Cohort members were all nominally healthy when sampled, although unrecorded immune exposures were likely present. The donor was CMV seropositive and was included in the group of approximately 310 seropositive cohort members. Each donor provided a peripheral blood sample, and peripheral blood mononuclear cells were used for TCR beta sequencing. The Qiagen DNeasy Blood Extraction Kit was used to extract genomic DNA from the blood cell samples. Library preparation was by the immunoSEQ multiplex PCR assay. A mixture of 60 forward primers for TCR Vbeta segments and 13 reverse primers for TCR Jbeta segments was used in the multiplex PCR. The CDR3 region of rearranged TCR beta genes was amplified from genomic DNA with a multiplex PCR assay. On the Illumina HiSeq System, the amplified TCR beta libraries were sequenced as 87-base-pair reads. The source study handled its data this way. A later analysis counted tens of millions of unique TCR beta chains across the approximately 700 repertoires, and some 12 million of these chains were shared by at least two donors. Raw reads were error-corrected and collapsed into unique sequences with a nearest-neighbor algorithm that merged closely related sequences to remove PCR and sequencing errors. CDR3 sequences were aligned to IMGT reference sequences to assign V, D and J gene segments. Each retained sequence needed at least a six-nucleotide match to both a V gene segment and a J gene segment. Rearrangements were classified as productive when the CDR3 lacked stop codons and remained in frame with V and J, and all other rearrangements were classified as non-productive. Following IMGT convention, CDR3 was defined as the stretch from the second conserved V-encoded cysteine to the conserved J-encoded phenylalanine. Sequences without an unambiguous match to a single V gene segment were excluded from the earlier analysis of a few hundred of the donors. An earlier analysis of 587 of the donors called V segments functional above 56.7% productive rearrangements and segregating when the between-donor standard deviation exceeded 5%. A statistical classification framework was developed to diagnose cytomegalovirus status using the catalog of TCR beta chain sequences. A later analysis assigned V and J genes by comparing TCR nucleotide sequences with IMGT/GENE-DB human TR gene sequences. A later analysis assigned CDR3 sequences and most-parsimonious VDJ recombination scenarios with the TCRdist pipeline. A later analysis defined each TCR beta chain by its CDR3 amino acid sequence plus V-gene family, and excluded reads lacking a unique V-gene family. As a way to deal with suspected cross-contamination and a sequencing artifact, a later analysis dropped approximately 590 nucleotide sequences that were highly shared and had low generation probability. In a later analysis, a clonal expansion index was calculated for each public chain from normalized within-repertoire ranks of inferred template counts. A later analysis computed generation probabilities with a VDJ recombination model fitted to out-of-frame rearrangements, and checked the results against IGoR. In a later analysis, TCR-TCR, TCR-HLA and TCR-CMV co-occurrence was scored with hypergeometric tests, and a repertoire-size bias correction was applied to TCR pairs. False discovery rates were estimated in a later analysis by permuting HLA or CMV assignments 20 times. In a later analysis, co-occurring TCRs were grouped with DBSCAN, and TCRdist sequence similarity was added when clustering was performed within HLA-allele-positive subsets. Repertoires with fewer than 30,000 or more than 120,000 public chains were left out of co-occurrence clustering, as were five repertoires with anomalous nucleotide sharing. The table was pulled from immuneACCESS by TCRdb, which kept in-frame rearrangements only. Such tables lose some clones; where checked, under half of the loss comes from unresolved V genes, and the rest has no known cause. V and J calls and clone size are copied from that table; D and trimming were computed from the DNA. This sample is represented by 55,000 to 80,000 clones; approximately 81% of them were singletons. Of the sample, about a fifth is held by the ten largest clones.

The full study reports these points: Immune exposure information for the cohort was limited to CMV serostatus. The sequencing pipeline was judged likely to have produced a cluster of highly shared sequence variants as a technical artifact. The cohort was sequenced for TCR beta chains only, and without alpha or paired-chain data the features that could be detected were limited. Assigning TCR associations to individual alleles was difficult when HLA alleles, especially DR and DQ, strongly co-occurred. While some public TCRs were present in many individuals, most TCR sequences turned up only very rarely across donors. In both the original and validation cohorts, the classifier was reported to diagnose cytomegalovirus status with high specificity and sensitivity. In a later analysis, several top co-occurrence clusters were reported to appear linked to parvovirus B19, influenza, CMV and Epstein-Barr virus. The presence/absence analyses assumed that sequencing depth was roughly uniform across donors, and that assumption may not be true. A further reported finding was that TCR beta sequences accurately predicted the HLA-A and HLA-B alleles for most subjects in the first cohort. Some IMGT-functional V segments, including TRBV6-2 and TRBV6-3, could not be told apart with the 87-base-pair reads, so those segments were excluded. According to the authors, the approach could potentially be generalized to other disease states and immunological phenotypes. Because HLA typing was missing for some donors at each locus, association tests included only the typed subset. Because counts were too low, 15 to 20 rarely observed V segments, including chromosome 9 orphons, were excluded from the earlier analysis of around 640 of the donors. In a later analysis, TCR association rates were found to vary across HLA loci, with the most associated TCRs seen for DRB1 alleles and the fewest for HLA-C alleles. Most CMV-associated TCR beta chains appeared to be HLA-restricted in a later analysis, and the HLA associations seemed to be driven largely by CMV exposure. In a later genetic analysis, a missense DCLRE1C variant was associated with V-gene and J-gene trimming of TCR beta chains, and the association was replicated in an independent cohort. Linkage disequilibrium might explain the correlated functional status among segregating V segments, but an unknown experimental factor could not be excluded. Compared with the 666-donor mean, donors in an Asian-associated ancestry cluster had fewer N-insertions in productive TCRs, according to a later genetic analysis. The study listed 150 to 200 TCR beta chains as associated with cytomegalovirus. In vitro tests confirmed that a few of the cytomegalovirus-associated TCR beta chains recognize cytomegalovirus antigens. Compared with equally common non-associated chains, HLA-associated TCR beta chains in a later analysis were more clonally expanded and had lower generation probabilities. In a later analysis, some 18,000 TCR beta sequences were associated with specific HLA alleles at a false discovery rate of 0.05. In an earlier analysis of some 550 of the donors, most TCR beta V segments were observed in productive rearrangements about 90% or about 30% of the time, broadly matching IMGT annotations.

The source of this sequence is a woman under 40 in good health and CMV-seropositive. The material sequenced was PBMCs. The V gene is TRBV5-1 and the J gene is TRBJ1-3; too little of a D gene remains to name it. CDR3 sequence: CASSPGNSGNTIYF. The bases are TGCGCCAGCAGCCCGGGGAACTCTGGAAACACCATATATTTT. Beyond the CDR3, the reference TRBV5-1 and TRBJ1-3 genes provide the residues; the full variable domain reads: KAGVTQTPRYLIKTRGQQVTLSCSPISGHRSVSWYQQTPGQGLQFLFEYFSETQRNKGNFPGRFSGRQFSNSRSEMNVSTLELGDSALYLCASSPGNSGNTIYFGEGSWLTVV.